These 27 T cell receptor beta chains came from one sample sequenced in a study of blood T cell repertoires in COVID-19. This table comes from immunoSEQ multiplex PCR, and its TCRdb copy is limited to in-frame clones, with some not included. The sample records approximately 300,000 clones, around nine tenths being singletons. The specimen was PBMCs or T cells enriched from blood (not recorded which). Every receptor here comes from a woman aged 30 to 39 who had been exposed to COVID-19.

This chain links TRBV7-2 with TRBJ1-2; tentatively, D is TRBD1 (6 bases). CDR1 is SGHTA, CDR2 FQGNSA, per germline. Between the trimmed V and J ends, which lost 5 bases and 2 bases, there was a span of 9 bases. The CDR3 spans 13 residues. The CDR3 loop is CASSNRVNYGYTF. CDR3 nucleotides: TGTGCCAGCAGCAACAGGGTGAACTATGGCTACACCTTC.

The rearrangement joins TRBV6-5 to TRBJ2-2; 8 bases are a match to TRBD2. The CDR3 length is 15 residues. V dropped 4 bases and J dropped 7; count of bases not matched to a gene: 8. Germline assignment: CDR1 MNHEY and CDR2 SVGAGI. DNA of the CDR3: TGTGCCAGCAGTTCCGCCGGGGGGGCCGACGGGGAGCTGTTTTTT. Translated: CASSSAGGADGELFF.

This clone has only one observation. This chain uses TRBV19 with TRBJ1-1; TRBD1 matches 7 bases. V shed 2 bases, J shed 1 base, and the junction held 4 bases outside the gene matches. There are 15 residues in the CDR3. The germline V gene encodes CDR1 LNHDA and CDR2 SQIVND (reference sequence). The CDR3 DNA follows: TGTGCCAGTAGTATATTCCGGACAGGGAACACTGAAGCTTTCTTT. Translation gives CASSIFRTGNTEAFF.

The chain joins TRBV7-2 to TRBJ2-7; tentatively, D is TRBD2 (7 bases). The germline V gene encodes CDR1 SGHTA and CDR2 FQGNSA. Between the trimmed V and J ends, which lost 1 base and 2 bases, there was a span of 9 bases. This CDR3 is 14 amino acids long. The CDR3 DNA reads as TGTGCCAGCAGCTTAGTCGGGGGGCCCTACGAGCAGTACTTC. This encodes CASSLVGGPYEQYF.

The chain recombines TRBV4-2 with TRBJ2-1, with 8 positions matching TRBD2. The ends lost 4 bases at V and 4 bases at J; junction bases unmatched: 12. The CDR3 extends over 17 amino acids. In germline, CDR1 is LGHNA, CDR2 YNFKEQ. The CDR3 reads CASSPWGRGVGYNEQFF. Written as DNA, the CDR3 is TGTGCCAGCAGCCCTTGGGGGCGGGGGGTCGGGTACAATGAGCAGTTCTTC.

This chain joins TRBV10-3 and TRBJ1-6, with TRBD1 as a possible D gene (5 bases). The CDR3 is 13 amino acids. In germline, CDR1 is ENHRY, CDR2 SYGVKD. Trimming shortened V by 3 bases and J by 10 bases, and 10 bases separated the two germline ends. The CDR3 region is CAISETGGSPLHF. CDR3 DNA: TGTGCCATCAGTGAAACAGGAGGGTCACCCCTCCACTTT.

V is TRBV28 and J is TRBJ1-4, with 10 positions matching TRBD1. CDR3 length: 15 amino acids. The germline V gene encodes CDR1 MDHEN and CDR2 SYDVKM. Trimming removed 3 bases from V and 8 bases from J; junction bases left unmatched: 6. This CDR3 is CASSFLGQGEEKLFF. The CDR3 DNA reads TGTGCCAGCAGTTTCTTAGGACAGGGGGAGGAAAAACTGTTTTTT. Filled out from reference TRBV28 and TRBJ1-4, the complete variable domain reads DVKVTQSSRYLVKRTGEKVFLECVQDMDHENMFWYRQDPGLGLRLIYFSYDVKMKEKGDIPEGYSVSREKKERFSLILESASTNQTSMYLCASSFLGQGEEKLFFGSGTQLSVL.

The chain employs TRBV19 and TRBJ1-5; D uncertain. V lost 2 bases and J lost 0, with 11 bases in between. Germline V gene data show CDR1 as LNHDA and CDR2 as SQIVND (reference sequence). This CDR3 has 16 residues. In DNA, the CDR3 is TGTGCCAGTAGTATAAGAGGGTATCTTAGCAATCAGCCCCAGCATTTT. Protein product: CASSIRGYLSNQPQHF.

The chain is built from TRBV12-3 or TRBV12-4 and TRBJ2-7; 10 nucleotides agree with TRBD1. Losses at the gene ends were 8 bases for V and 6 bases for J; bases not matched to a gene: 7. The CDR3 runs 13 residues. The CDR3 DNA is TGTGCCAGCGGACGGGACAGGGGTCGCGAGCAGTACTTC. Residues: CASGRDRGREQYF.

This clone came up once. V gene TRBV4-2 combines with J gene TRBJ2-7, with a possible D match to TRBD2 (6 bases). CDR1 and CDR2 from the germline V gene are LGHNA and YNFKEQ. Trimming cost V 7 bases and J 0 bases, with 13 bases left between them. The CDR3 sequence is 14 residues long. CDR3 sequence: CASTGTYSSYEQYF. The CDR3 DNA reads TGTGCCAGCACCGGGACTTATTCCTCCTACGAGCAGTACTTC.

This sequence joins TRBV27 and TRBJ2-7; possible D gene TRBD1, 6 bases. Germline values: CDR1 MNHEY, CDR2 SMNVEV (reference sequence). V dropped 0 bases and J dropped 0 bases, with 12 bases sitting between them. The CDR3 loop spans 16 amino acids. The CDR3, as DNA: TGTGCCAGCAGTTTATCGATTTTAGGGGGCTCCTACGAGCAGTACTTC. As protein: CASSLSILGGSYEQYF.

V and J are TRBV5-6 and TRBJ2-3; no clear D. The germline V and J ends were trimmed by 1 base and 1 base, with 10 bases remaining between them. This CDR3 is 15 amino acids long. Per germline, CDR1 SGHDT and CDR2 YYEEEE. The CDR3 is CASSLFDGGTDTQYF. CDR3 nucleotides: TGTGCCAGCAGCTTGTTCGATGGAGGCACAGATACGCAGTATTTT.

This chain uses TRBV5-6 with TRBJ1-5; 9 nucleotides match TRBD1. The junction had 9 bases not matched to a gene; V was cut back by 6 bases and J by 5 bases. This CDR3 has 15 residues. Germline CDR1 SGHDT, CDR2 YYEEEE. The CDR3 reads CASNYGQGLDQPQHF. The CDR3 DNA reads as TGTGCCAGCAACTATGGACAGGGGCTCGATCAGCCCCAGCATTTT. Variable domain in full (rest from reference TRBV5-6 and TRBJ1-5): DAGVTQSPTHLIKTRGQQVTLRCSPKSGHDTVSWYQQALGQGPQFIFQYYEEEERQRGNFPDRFSGHQFPNYSSELNVNALLLGDSALYLCASNYGQGLDQPQHFGDGTRLSIL.

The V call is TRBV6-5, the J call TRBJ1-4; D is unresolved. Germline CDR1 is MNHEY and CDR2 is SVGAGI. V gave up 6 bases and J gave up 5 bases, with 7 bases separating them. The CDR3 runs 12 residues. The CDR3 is CASRELNEKLFF. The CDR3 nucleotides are TGTGCCAGCAGGGAGCTAAATGAAAAACTGTTTTTT.

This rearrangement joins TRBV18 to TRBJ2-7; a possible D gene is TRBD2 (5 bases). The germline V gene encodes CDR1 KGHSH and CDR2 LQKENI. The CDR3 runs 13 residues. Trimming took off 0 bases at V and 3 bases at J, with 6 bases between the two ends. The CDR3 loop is CASSPPTSYEQYF. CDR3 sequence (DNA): TGTGCCAGCTCACCACCCACTAGCTACGAGCAGTACTTC.

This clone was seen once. CDR3 sequence reads: CASSSHRAHNYGYTF. As DNA, the CDR3 is TGTGCCAGCAGTTCACACAGGGCTCACAACTATGGCTACACCTTC. The chain is built from TRBV11-3 and TRBJ1-2; D perhaps matches TRBD1 (6 bases). V was pared by 6 bases and J by 2 bases, with 16 bases between. Germline CDR1 and CDR2: SGHNT and YENEEA. The CDR3 is 15 amino acids.

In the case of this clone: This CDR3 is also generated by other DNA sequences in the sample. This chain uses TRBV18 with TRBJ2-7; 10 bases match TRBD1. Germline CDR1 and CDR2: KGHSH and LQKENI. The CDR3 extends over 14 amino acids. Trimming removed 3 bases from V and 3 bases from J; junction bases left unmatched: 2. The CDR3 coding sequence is TGTGCCAGCTCACCTGGGACAGGGGACTACGAGCAGTACTTC. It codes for CASSPGTGDYEQYF.

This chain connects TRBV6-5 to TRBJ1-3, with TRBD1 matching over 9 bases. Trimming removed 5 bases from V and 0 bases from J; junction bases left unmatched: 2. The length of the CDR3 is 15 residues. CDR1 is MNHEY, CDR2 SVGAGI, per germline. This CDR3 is CASSRTGDSGNTIYF. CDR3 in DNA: TGTGCCAGCAGTCGGACAGGGGACTCTGGAAACACCATATATTTT.

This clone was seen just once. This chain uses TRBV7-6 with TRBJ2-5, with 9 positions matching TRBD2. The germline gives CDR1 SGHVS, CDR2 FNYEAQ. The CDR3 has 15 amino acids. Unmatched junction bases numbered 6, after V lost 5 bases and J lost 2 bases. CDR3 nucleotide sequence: TGTGCCAGCAGCCTGGAGCGGGGGGAACAAGAGACCCAGTACTTC. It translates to CASSLERGEQETQYF.

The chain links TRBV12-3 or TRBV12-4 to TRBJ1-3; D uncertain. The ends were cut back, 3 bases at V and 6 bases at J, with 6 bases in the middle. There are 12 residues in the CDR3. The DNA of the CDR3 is TGTGCCAGCAGTTTCCCCCTAAACACCATATATTTT. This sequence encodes CASSFPLNTIYF.

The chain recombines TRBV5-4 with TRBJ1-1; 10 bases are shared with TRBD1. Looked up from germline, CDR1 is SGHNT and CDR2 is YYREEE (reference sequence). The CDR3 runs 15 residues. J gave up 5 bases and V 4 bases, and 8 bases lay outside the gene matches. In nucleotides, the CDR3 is TGTGCCAGCAGCCCTGGACAGGGGGGAGAGACTGAAGCTTTCTTT. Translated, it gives CASSPGQGGETEAFF.

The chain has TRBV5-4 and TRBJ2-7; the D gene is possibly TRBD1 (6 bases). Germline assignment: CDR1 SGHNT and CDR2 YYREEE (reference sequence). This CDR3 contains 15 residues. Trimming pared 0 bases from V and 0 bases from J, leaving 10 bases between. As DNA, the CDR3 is TGTGCCAGCAGCTTGGGTACAGGGATCTCCTACGAGCAGTACTTC. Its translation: CASSLGTGISYEQYF.

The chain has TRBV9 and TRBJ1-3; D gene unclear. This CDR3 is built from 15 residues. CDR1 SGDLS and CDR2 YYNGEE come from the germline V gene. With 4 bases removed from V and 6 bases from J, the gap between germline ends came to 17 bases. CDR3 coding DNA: TGTGCCAGCAGCCCCAATCGAGGAGGTCTAAACACCATATATTTT. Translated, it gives CASSPNRGGLNTIYF.

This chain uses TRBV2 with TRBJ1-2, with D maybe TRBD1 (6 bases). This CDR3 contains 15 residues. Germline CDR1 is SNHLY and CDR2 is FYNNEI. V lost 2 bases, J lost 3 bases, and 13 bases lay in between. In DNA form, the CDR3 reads TGTGCCAGCAGTGAACGGGGGGCGGTAGACTATGGCTACACCTTC. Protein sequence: CASSERGAVDYGYTF.

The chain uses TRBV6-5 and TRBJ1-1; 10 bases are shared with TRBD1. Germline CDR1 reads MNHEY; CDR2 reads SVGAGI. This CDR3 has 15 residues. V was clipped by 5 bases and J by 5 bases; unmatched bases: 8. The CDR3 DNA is TGTGCCAGCAGTCGGACAGGGGGTCGAAGGACTGAAGCTTTCTTT. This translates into CASSRTGGRRTEAFF.

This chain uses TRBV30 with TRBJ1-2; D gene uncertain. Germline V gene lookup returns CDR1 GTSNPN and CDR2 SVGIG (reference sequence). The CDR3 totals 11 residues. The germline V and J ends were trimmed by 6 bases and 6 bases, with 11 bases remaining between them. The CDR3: CACTILNGYTF. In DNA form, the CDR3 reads TGTGCCTGTACAATTTTGAATGGCTACACCTTC.

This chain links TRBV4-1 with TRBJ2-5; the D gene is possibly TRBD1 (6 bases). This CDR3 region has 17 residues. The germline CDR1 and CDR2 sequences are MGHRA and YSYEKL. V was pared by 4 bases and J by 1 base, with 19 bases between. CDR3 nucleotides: TGCGCCAGCAGCCCCGCATGGGCCAGGGGATCCCAAGAGACCCAGTACTTC. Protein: CASSPAWARGSQETQYF.